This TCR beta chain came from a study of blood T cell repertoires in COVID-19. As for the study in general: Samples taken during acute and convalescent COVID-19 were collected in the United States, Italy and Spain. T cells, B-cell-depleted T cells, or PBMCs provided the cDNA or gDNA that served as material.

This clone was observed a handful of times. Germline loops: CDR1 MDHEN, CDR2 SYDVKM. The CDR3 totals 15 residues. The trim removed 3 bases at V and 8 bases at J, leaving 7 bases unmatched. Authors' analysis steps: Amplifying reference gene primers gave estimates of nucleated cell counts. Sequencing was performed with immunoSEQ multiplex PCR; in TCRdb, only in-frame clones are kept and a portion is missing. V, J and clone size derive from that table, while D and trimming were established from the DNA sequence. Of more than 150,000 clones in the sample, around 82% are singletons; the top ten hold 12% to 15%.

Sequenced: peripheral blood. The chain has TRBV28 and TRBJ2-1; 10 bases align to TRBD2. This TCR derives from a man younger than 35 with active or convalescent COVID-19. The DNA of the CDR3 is TGTGCCAGCAGTTTGCAACTAGCGGGAAGTTATGAGCAGTTCTTC. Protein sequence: CASSLQLAGSYEQFF.